Listed here is a single T cell receptor (beta chain). This sample was taken from a study of blood T cell repertoires in COVID-19. Study-level background: In each case, the material was cDNA or gDNA derived from T cells, B-cell-depleted T cells, or PBMCs.

V gave up 4 bases and J gave up 0 bases; unmatched junction bases: 3. The CDR3 is 13 residues long. Germline CDR1 is GTSNPN and CDR2 is SVGIG (reference sequence). Generated by immunoSEQ multiplex PCR, the TCRdb table keeps only in-frame clones and is missing some. The data contain 75,000 to 100,000 clones, roughly nine tenths of them singletons. This clonotype originated in a man aged 60-69 years with acute or convalescent COVID-19. The sample was peripheral blood. The rearrangement uses TRBV30 and TRBJ2-7; 7 nucleotides line up with TRBD2. Here the CDR3 DNA reads TGTGCCTGGACGCCTAGCGGCTCCTACGAGCAGTACTTC. Translated, it gives CAWTPSGSYEQYF.